This T cell receptor beta chain was sequenced for a study of T cell changes during pregnancy in multiple sclerosis. Deletions cut 5 bases from V and 4 bases from J, with 17 bases between. The CDR3 spans 15 residues. Looked up from germline, CDR1 is SNHLY and CDR2 is FYNNEI. Repertoires were generated with immunoSEQ multiplex PCR, while TCRdb's copy carries only in-frame clones and drops some. The sample carries 120,000 or so clones, around 93% recorded once. V usage is TRBV2 and J usage is TRBJ1-2; maybe TRBD1 (5 bases). This TCR was sampled from a female donor with multiple sclerosis, enrolled in a pregnancy study. The source was peripheral blood, collected before pregnancy. The chain's CDR3 is CASSPTQGEAYGYTF. CDR3 sequence (DNA): TGTGCCAGCAGTCCTACGCAGGGTGAGGCCTATGGCTACACCTTC.